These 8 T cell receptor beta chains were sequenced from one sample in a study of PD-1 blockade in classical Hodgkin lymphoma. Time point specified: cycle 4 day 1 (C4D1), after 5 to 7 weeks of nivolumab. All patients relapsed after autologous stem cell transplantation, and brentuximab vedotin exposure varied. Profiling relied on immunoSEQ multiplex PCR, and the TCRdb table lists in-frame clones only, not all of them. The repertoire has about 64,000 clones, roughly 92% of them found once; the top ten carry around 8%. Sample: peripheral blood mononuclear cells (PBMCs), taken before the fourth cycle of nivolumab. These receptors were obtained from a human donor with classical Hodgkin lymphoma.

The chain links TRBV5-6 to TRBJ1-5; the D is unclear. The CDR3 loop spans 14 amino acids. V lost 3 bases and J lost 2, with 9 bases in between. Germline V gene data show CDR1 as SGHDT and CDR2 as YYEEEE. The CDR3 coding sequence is TGTGCCAGCAGCTGGTGGGTGGGCAATCAGCCCCAGCATTTT. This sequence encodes CASSWWVGNQPQHF. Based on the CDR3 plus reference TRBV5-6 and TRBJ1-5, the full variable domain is DAGVTQSPTHLIKTRGQQVTLRCSPKSGHDTVSWYQQALGQGPQFIFQYYEEEERQRGNFPDRFSGHQFPNYSSELNVNALLLGDSALYLCASSWWVGNQPQHFGDGTRLSIL.

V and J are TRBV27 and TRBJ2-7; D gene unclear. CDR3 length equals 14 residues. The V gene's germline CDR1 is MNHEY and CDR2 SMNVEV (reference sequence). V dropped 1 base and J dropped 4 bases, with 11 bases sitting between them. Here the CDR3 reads CASSLYGSYYEQYF. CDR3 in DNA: TGTGCCAGCAGTTTATACGGGTCTTATTACGAGCAGTACTTC.

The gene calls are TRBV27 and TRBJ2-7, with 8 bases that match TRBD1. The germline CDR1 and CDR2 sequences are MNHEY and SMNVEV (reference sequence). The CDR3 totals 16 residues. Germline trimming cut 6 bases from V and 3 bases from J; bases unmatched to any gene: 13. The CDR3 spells CASSPTNPGQDYEQYF. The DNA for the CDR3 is TGTGCCAGCAGCCCAACCAACCCGGGACAGGACTACGAGCAGTACTTC.

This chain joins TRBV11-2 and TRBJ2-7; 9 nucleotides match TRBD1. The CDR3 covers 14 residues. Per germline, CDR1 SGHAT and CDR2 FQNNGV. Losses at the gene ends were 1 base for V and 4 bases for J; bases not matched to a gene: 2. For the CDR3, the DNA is TGTGCCAGCAGCTTAGTTGGGACAGGGTACGAGCAGTACTTC. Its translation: CASSLVGTGYEQYF.

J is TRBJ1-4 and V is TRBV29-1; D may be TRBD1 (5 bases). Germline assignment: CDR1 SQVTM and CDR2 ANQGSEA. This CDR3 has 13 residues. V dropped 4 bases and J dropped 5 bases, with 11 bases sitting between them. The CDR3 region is CSVGGGWNEKLFF. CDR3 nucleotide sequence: TGCAGCGTTGGGGGGGGGTGGAATGAAAAACTGTTTTTT.

This CDR3 reads CASSYGGGISNEQYF. The CDR3 DNA reads TGTGCCAGCAGCTACGGGGGGGGGATTTCGAACGAGCAGTACTTC. This rearrangement joins TRBV7-6 to TRBJ2-7; 8 nucleotides match TRBD2. The germline V gene has CDR1 SGHVS and CDR2 FNYEAQ. This CDR3 spans 15 amino acids. V lost 4 bases, J lost 5 bases, and 10 bases stayed unmatched.

CDR3 sequence (DNA): TGTGCCAGCAGTTTGGTCCGGGCCTCCAATGAGCAGTTCTTC. Translating it yields CASSLVRASNEQFF. The V and J genes are TRBV28 and TRBJ2-1; D is unresolved. Trimming pared 3 bases from V and 6 bases from J, leaving 12 bases between. This CDR3 is 14 amino acids long. Germline V lookup: CDR1 MDHEN, CDR2 SYDVKM.

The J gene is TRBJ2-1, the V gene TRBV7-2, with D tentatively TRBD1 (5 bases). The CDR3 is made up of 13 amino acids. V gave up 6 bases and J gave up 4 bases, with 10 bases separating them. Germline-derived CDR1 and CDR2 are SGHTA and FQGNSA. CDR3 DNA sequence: TGTGCCAGCAGACAGGAACCGTACAATGAGCAGTTCTTC. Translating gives CASRQEPYNEQFF.